The next 16 T cell receptor beta chains were all read from a single sample in a study of blood T cells in healthy people across ages. Through a sample-barcoded 5' primer and a J-beta primer mix, a second PCR was run for roughly 6 to 12 cycles. TCRdb re-called the 5' RACE reads through MiXCR, storing one row per CDR3 protein. The sample holds about 1.4 million distinct CDR3 sequences, around 59% seen once. Sequencing was performed on blood. The receptors derive from a young man in good health.

V gene TRBV20-1 combines with J gene TRBJ2-4; D unclear. CDR3 length: 15 amino acids. V was shortened by 0 bases and J by 0 bases, with 9 bases between the two germline ends. Germline V lookup: CDR1 DFQATT, CDR2 SNEGSKA (reference sequence). In DNA form, the CDR3 reads TGCAGTGCTAGAGATAGGTTGCTAGCCAAAAACATTCAGTACTTC. This gives the protein CSARDRLLAKNIQYF.

V is TRBV7-6 and J is TRBJ2-1, with D hard to call. The CDR3 is 12 residues long. V shed 3 bases and J shed 7 bases, with 7 bases lying between them. Germline lookup yields CDR1 SGHVS and CDR2 FNYEAQ. CDR3 in amino acids: CASSFMANEQFF. CDR3 bases: TGTGCCAGCAGCTTTATGGCGAATGAGCAGTTCTTC.

CDR3: CASSVDRERGTEAFF. The CDR3 bases are TGTGCCAGCAGTGTAGACAGAGAGCGGGGCACTGAAGCTTTCTTT. The gene calls are TRBV6-1 and TRBJ1-1; TRBD1 is a possible D gene (5 bases). V was trimmed by 4 bases and J by 4 bases, leaving 16 bases between them. The CDR3 sequence is 15 residues long. In germline, CDR1 is MNHNS, CDR2 SASEGT.

The V gene is TRBV29-1, the J gene TRBJ2-5; D may be TRBD1 (6 bases). CDR3 length: 14 residues. Germline lookup yields CDR1 SQVTM and CDR2 ANQGSEA. Trimming left V 7 bases short and J 5 bases short, with 20 bases between. DNA for the CDR3: TGCAGCGCCCCAGGATGGACAGTGCCCGAGACCCAGTACTTC. Protein sequence: CSAPGWTVPETQYF.

The chain is built from TRBV12-3 or TRBV12-4 and TRBJ1-2; TRBD1 agrees at 11 bases. Unmatched junction bases numbered 8, after V lost 6 bases and J lost 8 bases. This CDR3 spans 14 amino acids. This chain's CDR3 is CASSPRGTGGGYTF. Here the CDR3 DNA reads TGTGCCAGCAGCCCACGAGGGACAGGGGGAGGCTACACCTTC.

There are a few counts of this clonotype. The chain is built from TRBV10-3 and TRBJ2-1, with a weak D call TRBD2 (7 bases). The CDR3 sequence is 15 residues long. V lost 0 bases to trimming and J lost 6 bases, with 12 bases between them. Germline loops: CDR1 ENHRY, CDR2 SYGVKD. The CDR3 coding sequence is TGTGCCATCAGTGAGTCCCGCGGGGGCCTCAATGAGCAGTTCTTC. It yields the protein CAISESRGGLNEQFF.

V gene TRBV18 combines with J gene TRBJ2-3; 7 bases agree with TRBD1. There are 15 residues in the CDR3. Germline CDR1 reads KGHSH; CDR2 reads LQKENI. J gave up 1 base and V 3 bases, and 4 bases lay outside the gene matches. Written as DNA, the CDR3 is TGTGCCAGCTCACCCACAGGACAGGGCACAGATACGCAGTATTTT. As protein: CASSPTGQGTDTQYF.

The chain uses TRBV20-1 and TRBJ2-3; D gene uncertain. Per germline, CDR1 DFQATT and CDR2 SNEGSKA (reference sequence). V was cut by 0 bases and J by 0 bases, with 13 bases left in between. The CDR3 has 16 residues. The CDR3 is CSARDPWTESTDTQYF. CDR3 sequence (DNA): TGCAGTGCTAGAGATCCTTGGACGGAAAGCACAGATACGCAGTATTTT.

This clonotype was seen a single time. This chain links TRBV9 with TRBJ2-3, with 10 bases fitting TRBD2. With 3 bases clipped from V and 3 bases from J, the junction kept 7 bases outside the gene matches. CDR3 length: 16 residues. In germline, CDR1 is SGDLS, CDR2 YYNGEE. The CDR3 loop reads CASSDLTSGLTDTQYF. For the CDR3, the DNA is TGTGCCAGCAGCGACCTGACTAGCGGGCTAACAGATACGCAGTATTTT.

This rearrangement joins TRBV20-1 to TRBJ2-7; no clear D. V gave up 8 bases and J gave up 5 bases, with 13 bases separating them. The CDR3 sequence is 11 residues long. CDR1 and CDR2 from the germline V gene are DFQATT and SNEGSKA (reference sequence). The CDR3 DNA follows: TGCAGTCCCGCGGACCCTAACGAGCAGTACTTC. It codes for CSPADPNEQYF.

This clonotype was seen a few times. The chain carries TRBV20-1 and TRBJ2-3; D is undetermined. Germline values: CDR1 DFQATT, CDR2 SNEGSKA (reference sequence). There are 13 residues in the CDR3. Trimming took 5 bases from V and 5 from J, leaving 14 bases between them. Written as DNA, the CDR3 is TGCAGTGCTGAAGGATCCATTCGAGATACGCAGTATTTT. Protein sequence: CSAEGSIRDTQYF.

The rearrangement links TRBV20-1 to TRBJ2-1, with D tentatively TRBD1 or TRBD2 (5 bases each). This CDR3 has 14 residues. Germline values: CDR1 DFQATT, CDR2 SNEGSKA (reference sequence). Trimming took 4 bases from V and 2 from J, leaving 12 bases between them. The CDR3 loop reads CSAKAGTPYNEQFF. The CDR3 DNA reads TGCAGTGCTAAGGCCGGGACCCCCTACAATGAGCAGTTCTTC.

This clonotype was recorded many times. This rearrangement joins TRBV20-1 to TRBJ2-7; D possibly uses TRBD1 or TRBD2 (5 bases each). From germline, CDR1 is DFQATT and CDR2 SNEGSKA (reference sequence). The CDR3 is 15 amino acids. Trimming took 6 bases from V and 1 from J, leaving 19 bases between them. Here the CDR3 reads CSARSGTASSYEQYF. The CDR3 nucleotides are TGCAGTGCCAGATCCGGGACGGCGTCGTCCTACGAGCAGTACTTC.

The chain uses TRBV27 and TRBJ1-2; D is unresolved. V was shortened by 5 bases and J by 4 bases, with 11 bases between the two germline ends. CDR3 length: 13 amino acids. Germline CDR1 MNHEY, CDR2 SMNVEV (reference sequence). The CDR3 is CASSIFPLYGYTF. CDR3 sequence (DNA): TGTGCCAGCAGTATATTCCCACTCTATGGCTACACCTTC.

The CDR3 protein is CASRTGQGGNEQFF. DNA of the CDR3: TGCGCCAGCAGAACCGGACAGGGAGGGAATGAGCAGTTCTTC. The chain recombines TRBV10-2 with TRBJ2-1, with D maybe TRBD1 (8 bases). V lost 6 bases and J 7 bases, leaving 16 bases between the germline ends. There are 14 residues in the CDR3. Per the germline V gene, CDR1 is WSHSY and CDR2 is SAAADI.

This rearrangement joins TRBV5-1 to TRBJ1-1; D remains unclear. Germline CDR1 is SGHRS and CDR2 is YFSETQ. The CDR3 extends over 14 amino acids. V was shortened by 4 bases and J by 1 base, with 11 bases between the two germline ends. CDR3 sequence reads: CASSTIDKNTEAFF. As DNA, the CDR3 is TGCGCCAGCAGCACCATAGACAAGAACACTGAAGCTTTCTTT.